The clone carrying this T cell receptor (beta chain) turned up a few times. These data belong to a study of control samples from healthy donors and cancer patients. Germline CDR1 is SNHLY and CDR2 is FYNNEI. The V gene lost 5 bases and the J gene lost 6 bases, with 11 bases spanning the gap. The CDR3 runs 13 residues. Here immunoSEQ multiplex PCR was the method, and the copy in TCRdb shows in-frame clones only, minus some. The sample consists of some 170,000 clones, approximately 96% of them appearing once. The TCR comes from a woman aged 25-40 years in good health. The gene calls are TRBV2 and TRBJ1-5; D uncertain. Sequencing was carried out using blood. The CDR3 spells CASSLRPVQPQHF. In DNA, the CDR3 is TGTGCCAGCAGTCTCAGACCCGTTCAGCCCCAGCATTTT.